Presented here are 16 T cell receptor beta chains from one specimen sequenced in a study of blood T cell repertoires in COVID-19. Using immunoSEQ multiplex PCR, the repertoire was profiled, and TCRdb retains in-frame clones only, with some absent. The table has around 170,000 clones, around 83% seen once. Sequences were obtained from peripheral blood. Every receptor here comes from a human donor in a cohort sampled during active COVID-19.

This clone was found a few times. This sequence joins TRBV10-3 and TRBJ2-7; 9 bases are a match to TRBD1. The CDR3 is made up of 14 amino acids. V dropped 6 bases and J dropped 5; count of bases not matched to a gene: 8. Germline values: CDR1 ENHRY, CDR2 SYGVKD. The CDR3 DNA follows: TGTGCCATCAGCCTCGGGACAGGGAACCACGAGCAGTACTTC. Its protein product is CAISLGTGNHEQYF.

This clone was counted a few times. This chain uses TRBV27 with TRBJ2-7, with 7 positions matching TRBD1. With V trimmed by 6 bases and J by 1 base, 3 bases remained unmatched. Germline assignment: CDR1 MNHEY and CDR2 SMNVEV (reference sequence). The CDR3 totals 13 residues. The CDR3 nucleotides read TGTGCCAGCAGCTTGGGACAGTCCTACGAGCAGTACTTC. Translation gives CASSLGQSYEQYF.

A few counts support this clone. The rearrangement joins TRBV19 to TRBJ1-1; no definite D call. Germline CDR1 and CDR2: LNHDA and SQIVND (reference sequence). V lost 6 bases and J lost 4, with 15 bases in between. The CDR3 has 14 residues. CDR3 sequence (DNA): TGTGCCAGTAGCCTGGTCTTTCTCGGCACTGAAGCTTTCTTT. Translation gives CASSLVFLGTEAFF.

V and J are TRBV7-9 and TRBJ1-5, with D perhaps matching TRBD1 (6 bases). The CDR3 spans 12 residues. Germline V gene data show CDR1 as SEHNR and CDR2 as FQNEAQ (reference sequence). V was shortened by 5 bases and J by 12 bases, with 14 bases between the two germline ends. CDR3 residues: CASSPQGQIQHF. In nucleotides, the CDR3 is TGTGCCAGCAGCCCTCAGGGGCAGATCCAGCATTTT.

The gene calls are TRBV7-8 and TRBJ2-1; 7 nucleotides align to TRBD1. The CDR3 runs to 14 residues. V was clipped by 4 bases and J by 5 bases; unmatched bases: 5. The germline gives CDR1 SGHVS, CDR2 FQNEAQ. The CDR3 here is CASSSFRGNNEQFF. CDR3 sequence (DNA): TGTGCCAGCAGCTCCTTCAGGGGGAACAATGAGCAGTTCTTC. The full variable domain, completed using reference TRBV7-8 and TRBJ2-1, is GAGVSQSPRYKVAKRGQDVALRCDPISGHVSLFWYQQALGQGPEFLTYFQNEAQLDKSGLPSDRFFAERPEGSVSTLKIQRTQQEDSAVYLCASSSFRGNNEQFFGPGTRLTVL.

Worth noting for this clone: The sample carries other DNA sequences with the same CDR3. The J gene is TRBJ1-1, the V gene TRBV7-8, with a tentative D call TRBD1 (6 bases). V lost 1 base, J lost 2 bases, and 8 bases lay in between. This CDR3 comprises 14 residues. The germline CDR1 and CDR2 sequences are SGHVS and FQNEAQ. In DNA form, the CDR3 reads TGTGCCAGCAGCTTAGGGACAGCTAACACTGAAGCTTTCTTT. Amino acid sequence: CASSLGTANTEAFF.

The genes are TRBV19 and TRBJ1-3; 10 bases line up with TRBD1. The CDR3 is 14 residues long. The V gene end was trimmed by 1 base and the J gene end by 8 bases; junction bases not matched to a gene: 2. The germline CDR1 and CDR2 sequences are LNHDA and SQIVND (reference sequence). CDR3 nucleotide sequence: TGTGCCAGTAGTATAGCGGGACAGGGGCACACCATATATTTT. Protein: CASSIAGQGHTIYF.

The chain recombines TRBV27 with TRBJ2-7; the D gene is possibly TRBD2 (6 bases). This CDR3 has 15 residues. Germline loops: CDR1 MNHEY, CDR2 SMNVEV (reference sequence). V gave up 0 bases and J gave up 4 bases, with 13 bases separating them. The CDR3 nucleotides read TGTGCCAGCAGTTTATCTGGGGGAGGCCCTTACGAGCAGTACTTC. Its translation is CASSLSGGGPYEQYF.

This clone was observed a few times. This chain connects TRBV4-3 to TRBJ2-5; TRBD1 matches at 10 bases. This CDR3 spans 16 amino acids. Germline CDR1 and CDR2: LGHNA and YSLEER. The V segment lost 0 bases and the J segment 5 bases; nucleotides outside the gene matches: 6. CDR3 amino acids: CASSQETGTGAETQYF. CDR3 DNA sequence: TGCGCCAGCAGCCAAGAGACCGGGACAGGGGCGGAGACCCAGTACTTC.

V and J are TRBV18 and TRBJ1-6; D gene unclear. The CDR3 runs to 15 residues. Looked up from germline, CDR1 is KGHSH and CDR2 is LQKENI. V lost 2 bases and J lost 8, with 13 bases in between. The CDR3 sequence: CASSPGVGEDSPLHF. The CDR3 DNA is TGTGCCAGCTCACCAGGAGTTGGTGAGGATTCACCCCTCCACTTT.

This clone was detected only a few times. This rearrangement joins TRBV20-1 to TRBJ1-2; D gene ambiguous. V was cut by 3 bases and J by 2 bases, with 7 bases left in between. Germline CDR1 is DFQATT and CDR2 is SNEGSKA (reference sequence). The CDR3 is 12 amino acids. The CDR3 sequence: CSASSRNYGYTF. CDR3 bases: TGCAGTGCTAGTAGTAGAAACTATGGCTACACCTTC.

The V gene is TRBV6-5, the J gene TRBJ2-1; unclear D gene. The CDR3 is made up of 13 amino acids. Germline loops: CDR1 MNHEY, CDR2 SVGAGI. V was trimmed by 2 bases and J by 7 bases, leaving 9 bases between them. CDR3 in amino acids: CASSYGQKNEQFF. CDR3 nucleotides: TGTGCCAGCAGTTACGGGCAGAAAAATGAGCAGTTCTTC.

The CDR3 DNA is TGTGCCAGCAGGGGGGGTTGGGTCACTGAAGCTTTCTTT. Translating gives CASRGGWVTEAFF. The V gene is TRBV6-5, the J gene TRBJ1-1; D possibly corresponds to TRBD1 (5 bases). Germline-derived CDR1 and CDR2 are MNHEY and SVGAGI. V dropped 6 bases and J dropped 4 bases, with 12 bases sitting between them. This CDR3 is 13 amino acids long.

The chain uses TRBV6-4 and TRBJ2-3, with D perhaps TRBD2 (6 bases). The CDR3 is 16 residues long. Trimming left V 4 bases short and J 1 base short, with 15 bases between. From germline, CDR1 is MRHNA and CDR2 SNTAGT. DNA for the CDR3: TGTGCCAGCAGTGCAGACGGGGGTGGGGGCACAGATACGCAGTATTTT. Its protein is CASSADGGGGTDTQYF.

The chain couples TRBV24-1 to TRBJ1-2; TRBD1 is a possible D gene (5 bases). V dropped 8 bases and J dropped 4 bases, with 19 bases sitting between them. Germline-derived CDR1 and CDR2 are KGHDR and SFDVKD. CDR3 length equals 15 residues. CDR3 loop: CATTSGNSGGYGYTF. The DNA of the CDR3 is TGTGCCACCACCAGTGGGAACTCCGGGGGCTATGGCTACACCTTC.

The CDR3 DNA reads as TGTGCCAGCAGCTTGACGGACGGGGGGGACTACGAGCAGTACTTC. Its translation is CASSLTDGGDYEQYF. The gene calls are TRBV7-8 and TRBJ2-7; 8 nucleotides align to TRBD2. The V gene's germline CDR1 is SGHVS and CDR2 FQNEAQ. Germline trimming cut 3 bases from V and 3 bases from J; bases unmatched to any gene: 7. This CDR3 contains 15 residues. Looking up the rest from reference TRBV7-8 and TRBJ2-7 gives the full variable domain: GAGVSQSPRYKVAKRGQDVALRCDPISGHVSLFWYQQALGQGPEFLTYFQNEAQLDKSGLPSDRFFAERPEGSVSTLKIQRTQQEDSAVYLCASSLTDGGDYEQYFGPGTRLTVT.